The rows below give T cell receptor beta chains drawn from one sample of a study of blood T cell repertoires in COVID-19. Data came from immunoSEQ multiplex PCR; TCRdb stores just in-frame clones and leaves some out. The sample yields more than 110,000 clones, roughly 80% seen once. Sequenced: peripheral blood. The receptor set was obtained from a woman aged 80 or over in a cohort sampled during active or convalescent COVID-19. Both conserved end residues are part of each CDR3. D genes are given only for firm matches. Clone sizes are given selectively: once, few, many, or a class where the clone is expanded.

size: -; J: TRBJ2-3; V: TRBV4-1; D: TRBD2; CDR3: CASSHGLAGADTQYF; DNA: TGCGCCAGCAGCCATGGACTAGCGGGGGCAGATACGCAGTATTTT
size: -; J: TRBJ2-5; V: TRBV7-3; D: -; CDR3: CASSVGPRETQYF; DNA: TGTGCCAGCAGCGTGGGCCCTCGGGAGACCCAGTACTTC
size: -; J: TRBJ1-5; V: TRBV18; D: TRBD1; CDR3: CASQDRVDSNQPQHF; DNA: TGTGCCAGCCAGGACAGGGTTGATAGCAATCAGCCCCAGCATTTT
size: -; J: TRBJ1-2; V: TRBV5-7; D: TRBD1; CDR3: CASSFERGRSDYGYTF; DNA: TGTGCCAGCAGCTTCGAAAGGGGGCGAAGCGACTATGGCTACACCTTC
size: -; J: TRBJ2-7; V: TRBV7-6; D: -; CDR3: CASSKTGTEQYF; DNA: TGTGCCAGCAGCAAAACAGGGACCGAGCAGTACTTC
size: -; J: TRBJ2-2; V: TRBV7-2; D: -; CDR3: CASSLGAHPGELFF; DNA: TGTGCCAGCAGCTTGGGGGCGCACCCCGGGGAGCTGTTTTTT
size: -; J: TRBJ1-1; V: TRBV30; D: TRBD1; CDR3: CAWSVQGARTEAFF; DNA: TGTGCCTGGAGTGTGCAGGGGGCGCGAACTGAAGCTTTCTTT
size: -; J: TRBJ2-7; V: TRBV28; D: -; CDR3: CASSADNSYEQYF; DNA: TGTGCCAGCAGCGCGGACAACTCCTACGAGCAGTACTTC
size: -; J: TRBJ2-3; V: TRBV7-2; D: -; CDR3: CASSLGYGYTQYF; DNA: TGTGCCAGCAGCTTAGGGTACGGTTATACGCAGTATTTT
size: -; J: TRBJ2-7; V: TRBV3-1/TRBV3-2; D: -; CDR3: CASSLNYEQYF; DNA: TGTGCCAGCAGCCTAAACTACGAGCAGTACTTC
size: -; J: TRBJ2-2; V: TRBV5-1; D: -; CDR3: CATQTSTATGELFF; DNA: TGCGCCACGCAAACTAGCACCGCCACCGGGGAACTGTTTTTT
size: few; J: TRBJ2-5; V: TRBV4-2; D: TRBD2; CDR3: CASSQGGGQETQYF; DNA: TGTGCCAGCAGCCAAGGCGGGGGTCAAGAGACCCAGTACTTC
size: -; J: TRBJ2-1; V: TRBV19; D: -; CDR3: CASSISSEYNEQFF; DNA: TGTGCCAGTAGTATTTCCTCGGAGTACAATGAGCAGTTCTTC
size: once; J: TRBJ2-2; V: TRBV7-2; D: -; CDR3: CASSLFSGELFF; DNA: TGTGCCAGCAGCTTATTCTCCGGGGAGCTGTTTTTT
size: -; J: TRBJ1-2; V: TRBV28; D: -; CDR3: CATEAEPDGYTF; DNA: TGTGCCACCGAGGCGGAGCCGGATGGCTACACCTTC
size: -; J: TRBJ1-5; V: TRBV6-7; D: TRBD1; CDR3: CASNKGQRTDSLYFQPQHF; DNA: TGTGCCAGCAACAAGGGACAGAGAACGGATAGTTTGTACTTTCAGCCCCAGCATTTT
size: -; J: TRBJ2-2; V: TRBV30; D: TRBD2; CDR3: CACQPPPGLAGGQTGELFF; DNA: TGTGCCTGTCAACCCCCCCCGGGACTAGCGGGGGGGCAGACCGGGGAGCTGTTTTTT
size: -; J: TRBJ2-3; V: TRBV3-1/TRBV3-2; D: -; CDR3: CASSQGGQTDTQYF; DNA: TGTGCCAGCAGCCAAGGCGGACAAACAGATACGCAGTATTTT
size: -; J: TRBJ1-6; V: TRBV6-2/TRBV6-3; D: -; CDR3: CASSYRRGLYSPLHF; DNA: TGTGCCAGCAGTTACAGGCGGGGGCTATATTCACCCCTCCACTTT
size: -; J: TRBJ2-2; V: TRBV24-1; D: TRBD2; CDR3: CATSAGGLTGELFF; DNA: TGTGCCACCAGTGCGGGGGGTCTAACCGGGGAGCTGTTTTTT
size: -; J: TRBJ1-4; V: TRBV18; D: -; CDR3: CASSRRFNEKLFF; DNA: TGTGCCAGCTCAAGGAGATTCAATGAAAAACTGTTTTTT
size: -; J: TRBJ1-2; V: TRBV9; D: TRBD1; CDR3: CASSRAGTGDVYGYTF; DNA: TGTGCCAGCAGCCGAGCAGGGACAGGTGATGTCTATGGCTACACCTTC
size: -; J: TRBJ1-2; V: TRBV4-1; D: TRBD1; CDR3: CASSQVVQQGNGYTF; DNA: TGCGCCAGCAGCCAAGTCGTTCAACAGGGGAATGGCTACACCTTC
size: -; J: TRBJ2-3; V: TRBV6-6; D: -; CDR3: CASRDSGSDTQYF; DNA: TGTGCCAGCAGGGACAGTGGCTCAGATACGCAGTATTTT
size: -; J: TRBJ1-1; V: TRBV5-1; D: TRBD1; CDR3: CASSPRDRGSNTEAFF; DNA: TGCGCCAGCAGCCCCCGGGACAGGGGTTCGAACACTGAAGCTTTCTTT
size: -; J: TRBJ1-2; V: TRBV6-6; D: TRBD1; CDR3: CASSHPTGTAADYGYTF; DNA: TGTGCCAGCAGTCACCCAACCGGGACAGCCGCTGACTATGGCTACACCTTC
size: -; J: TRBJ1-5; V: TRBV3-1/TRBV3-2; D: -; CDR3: CASSHLGNQPQHF; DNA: TGTGCCAGCAGCCATTTAGGCAATCAGCCCCAGCATTTT
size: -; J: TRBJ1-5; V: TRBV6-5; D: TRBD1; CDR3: CASRGGQGPNQPQHF; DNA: TGTGCCAGCAGAGGGGGACAGGGACCCAATCAGCCCCAGCATTTT
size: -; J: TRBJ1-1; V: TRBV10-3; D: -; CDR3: CAKTGEAFF; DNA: TGTGCCAAGACAGGTGAAGCTTTCTTT
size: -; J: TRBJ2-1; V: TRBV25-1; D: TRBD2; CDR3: CASSDGTSGRFNEQFF; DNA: TGTGCCAGCAGTGATGGGACTAGCGGGCGGTTCAATGAGCAGTTCTTC
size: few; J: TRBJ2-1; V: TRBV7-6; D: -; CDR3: CASSSQSYNEQFF; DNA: TGTGCCAGCAGCTCGCAGTCCTACAATGAGCAGTTCTTC
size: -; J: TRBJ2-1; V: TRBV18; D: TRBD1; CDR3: CASSPAIGQGAYEQFF; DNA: TGTGCCAGCTCACCGGCTATAGGACAGGGGGCGTATGAGCAGTTCTTC
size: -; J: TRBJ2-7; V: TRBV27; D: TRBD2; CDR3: CASSLVAGGTYEQYF; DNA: TGTGCCAGCAGTTTAGTAGCGGGGGGGACCTACGAGCAGTACTTC
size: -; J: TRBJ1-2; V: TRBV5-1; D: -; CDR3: CASTTDLGGLGGYTF; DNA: TGCGCCAGCACCACAGACCTCGGGGGTCTGGGTGGCTACACCTTC
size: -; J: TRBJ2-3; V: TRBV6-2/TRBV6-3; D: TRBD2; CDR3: CASSYEAGGPDTDTQYF; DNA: TGTGCCAGCAGTTATGAAGCGGGGGGGCCTGACACAGATACGCAGTATTTT
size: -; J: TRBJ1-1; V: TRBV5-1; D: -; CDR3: CASSKTHDTEAFF; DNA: TGCGCCAGCAGCAAGACTCACGACACTGAAGCTTTCTTT
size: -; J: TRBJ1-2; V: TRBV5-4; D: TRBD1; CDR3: CASRRPGTGLYGYTF; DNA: TGTGCCAGCAGGAGGCCCGGGACAGGACTCTATGGCTACACCTTC
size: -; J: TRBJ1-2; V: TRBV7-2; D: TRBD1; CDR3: CASSLASQGAVRGYTF; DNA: TGTGCCAGCAGCTTAGCGAGCCAGGGGGCAGTACGTGGCTACACCTTC
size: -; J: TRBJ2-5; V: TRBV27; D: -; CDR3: CASSLRGRVVETQYF; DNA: TGTGCCAGCAGTTTAAGGGGCAGGGTAGTTGAGACCCAGTACTTC
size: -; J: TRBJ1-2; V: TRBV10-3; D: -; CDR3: CAISERNYGYTF; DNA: TGTGCCATCAGTGAACGGAACTATGGCTACACCTTC
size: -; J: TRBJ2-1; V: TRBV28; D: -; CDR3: CASSLLLRGASGNEQFF; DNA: TGTGCCAGCAGTTTATTATTACGGGGGGCCTCTGGCAATGAGCAGTTCTTC
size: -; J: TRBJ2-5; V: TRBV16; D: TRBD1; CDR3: CASSPSVGQGVRETQYF; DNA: TGTGCCAGCAGCCCTTCCGTTGGCCAGGGGGTAAGAGAGACCCAGTACTTC
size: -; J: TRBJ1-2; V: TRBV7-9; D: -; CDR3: CASSLSGQGGYTF; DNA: TGTGCCAGCAGCTTATCAGGGCAGGGAGGCTACACCTTC
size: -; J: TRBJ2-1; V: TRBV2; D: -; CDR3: CASSWDNPRNEQFF; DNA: TGTGCCAGCAGTTGGGACAACCCGCGCAATGAGCAGTTCTTC
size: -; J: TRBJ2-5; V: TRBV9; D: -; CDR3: CASSLGLAQETQYF; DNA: TGTGCCAGCAGCTTGGGACTGGCCCAAGAGACCCAGTACTTC
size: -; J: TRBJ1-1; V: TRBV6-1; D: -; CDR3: CASSEPPEAEAFF; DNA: TGTGCCAGCAGTGAACCCCCGGAGGCTGAAGCTTTCTTT
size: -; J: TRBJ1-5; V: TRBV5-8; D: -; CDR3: CASRFLVSEPQHF; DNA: TGTGCCAGCAGGTTTCTCGTCTCAGAGCCCCAGCATTTT
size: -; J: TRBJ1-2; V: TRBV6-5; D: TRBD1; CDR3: CASSLTGNYGYTF; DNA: TGTGCCAGCAGTTTGACAGGGAACTATGGCTACACCTTC
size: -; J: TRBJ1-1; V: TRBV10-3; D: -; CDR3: CAISDPSSAGMNTEAFF; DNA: TGTGCCATCAGTGACCCCTCGAGTGCAGGGATGAACACTGAAGCTTTCTTT